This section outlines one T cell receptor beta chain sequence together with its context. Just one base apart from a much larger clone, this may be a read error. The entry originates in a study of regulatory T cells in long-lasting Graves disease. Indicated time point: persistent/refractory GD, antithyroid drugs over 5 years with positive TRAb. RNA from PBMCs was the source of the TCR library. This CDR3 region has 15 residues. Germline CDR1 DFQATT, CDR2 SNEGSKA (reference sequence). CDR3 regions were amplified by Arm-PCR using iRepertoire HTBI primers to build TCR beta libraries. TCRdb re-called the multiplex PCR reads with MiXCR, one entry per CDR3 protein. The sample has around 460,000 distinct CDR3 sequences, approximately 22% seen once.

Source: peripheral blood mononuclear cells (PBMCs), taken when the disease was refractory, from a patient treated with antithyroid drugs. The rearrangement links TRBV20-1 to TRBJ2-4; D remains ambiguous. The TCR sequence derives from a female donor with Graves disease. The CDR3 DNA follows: TGCAGTGCTAGAGATCCCCTGGCCAGCAAAAACACTCAGTACTTC. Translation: CSARDPLASKNTQYF.